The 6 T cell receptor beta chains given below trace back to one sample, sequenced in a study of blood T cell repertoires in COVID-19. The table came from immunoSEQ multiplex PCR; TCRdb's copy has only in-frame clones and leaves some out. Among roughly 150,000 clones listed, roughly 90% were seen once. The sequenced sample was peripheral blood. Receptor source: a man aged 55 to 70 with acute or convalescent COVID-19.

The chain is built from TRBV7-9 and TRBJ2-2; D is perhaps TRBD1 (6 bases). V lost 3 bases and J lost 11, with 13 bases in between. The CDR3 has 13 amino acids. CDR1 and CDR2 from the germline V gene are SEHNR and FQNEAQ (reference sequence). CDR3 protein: CASSLTGWLELFF. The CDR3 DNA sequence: TGTGCCAGCAGCTTGACAGGATGGTTAGAGCTGTTTTTT.

The CDR3 sequence: CASSPPGLTNTEAFF. In nucleotides, the CDR3 is TGTGCCAGCTCACCACCGGGACTGACGAACACTGAAGCTTTCTTT. This chain joins TRBV18 and TRBJ1-1, with a tentative D call TRBD1 (5 bases). The CDR3 runs to 15 residues. Trimming cost V 0 bases and J 1 base, with 9 bases left between them. Germline CDR1 is KGHSH and CDR2 is LQKENI.

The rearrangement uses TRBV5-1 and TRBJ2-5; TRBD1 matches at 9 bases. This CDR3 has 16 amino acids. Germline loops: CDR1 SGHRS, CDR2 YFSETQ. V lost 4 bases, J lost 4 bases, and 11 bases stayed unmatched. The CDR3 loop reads CASSPGTGRLGETQYF. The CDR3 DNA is TGCGCCAGCAGCCCGGGGACAGGGCGTTTGGGAGAGACCCAGTACTTC.

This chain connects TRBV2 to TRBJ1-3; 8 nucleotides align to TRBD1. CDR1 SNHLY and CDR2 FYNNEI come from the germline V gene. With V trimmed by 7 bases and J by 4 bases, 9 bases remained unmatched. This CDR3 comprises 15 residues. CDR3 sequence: CASTGQGGLGNTIYF. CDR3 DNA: TGTGCCAGCACTGGACAGGGAGGTTTGGGAAACACCATATATTTT.

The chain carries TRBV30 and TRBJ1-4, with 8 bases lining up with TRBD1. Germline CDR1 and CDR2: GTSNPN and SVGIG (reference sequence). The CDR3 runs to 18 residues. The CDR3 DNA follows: TGTGCTGTAGTGTCTTCGGACAGGGAGGGAACCTTTAATGAAAAACTGTTTTTT. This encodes CAVVSSDREGTFNEKLFF.

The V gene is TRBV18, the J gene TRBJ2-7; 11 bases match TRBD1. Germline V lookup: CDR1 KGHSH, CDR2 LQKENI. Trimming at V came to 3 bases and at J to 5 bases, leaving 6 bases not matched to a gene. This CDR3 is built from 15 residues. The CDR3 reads CASSPGQGAVHEQYF. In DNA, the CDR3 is TGTGCCAGCTCACCCGGACAGGGGGCTGTCCACGAGCAGTACTTC.